Following are 26 T cell receptor beta chains from one sample sequenced in a study of patients and donors after allogeneic stem cell transplantation. TCRdb independently ran MiXCR on the RT-PCR reads; one entry per CDR3 protein. The sample contains some 200,000 distinct CDR3 sequences, more than 35% of which appear only once. The sample consisted of blood, either unsorted or a sorted T cell fraction (not recorded which). Receptor source: a human donor who was either an allogeneic HSCT recipient or a stem cell or donor lymphocyte infusion donor (not recorded which). It is not recorded whose cells these are; they may come from a transplant donor.

V is TRBV20-1 and J is TRBJ1-6; TRBD1 is a possible D gene (5 bases). Germline CDR1 reads DFQATT; CDR2 reads SNEGSKA (reference sequence). The CDR3 is 14 amino acids. Trimming removed 0 bases from V and 4 bases from J, with 7 bases in between. The CDR3 loop reads CSAREGGYNSPLHF. The CDR3 DNA is TGCAGTGCTAGAGAGGGGGGTTATAATTCACCCCTCCACTTT.

This clonotype was seen only a few times. The chain is built from TRBV27 and TRBJ1-4; unclear D gene. The CDR3 is made up of 16 amino acids. Trimming removed 2 bases at V and 4 bases at J, with 14 bases between. CDR1 MNHEY and CDR2 SMNVEV come from the germline V gene (reference sequence). The CDR3 is CASSLRLALRNEKLFF. In DNA, the CDR3 is TGTGCCAGCAGTTTAAGACTAGCCCTTCGTAATGAAAAACTGTTTTTT.

This clonotype came up a few times. V gene TRBV6-5 combines with J gene TRBJ1-1, with D unresolved. Germline CDR1 is MNHEY and CDR2 is SVGAGI. The V and J ends lost 8 bases and 5 bases respectively, with 12 bases between them. This CDR3 has 12 amino acids. CDR3: CASQEDGTEAFF. The CDR3 DNA follows: TGTGCCAGCCAGGAGGATGGGACTGAAGCTTTCTTT.

V and J are TRBV7-6 and TRBJ1-6, with no clear D. Deletions cut 4 bases from V and 2 bases from J, with 18 bases between. Per germline, CDR1 SGHVS and CDR2 FNYEAQ. The CDR3 has 18 residues. CDR3 region: CASSSSPGGGTYNSPLHF. CDR3 nucleotide sequence: TGTGCCAGCAGCTCAAGCCCGGGAGGAGGGACCTATAATTCACCCCTCCACTTT.

This clonotype came up a few times. The chain uses TRBV6-6 and TRBJ1-5, with D perhaps TRBD1 (5 bases). Germline CDR1 is MNHNY and CDR2 is SVGAGI (reference sequence). There are 16 residues in the CDR3. The V end lost 0 bases, the J end lost 4 bases, and 13 bases lay between the germline ends. CDR3 coding DNA: TGTGCCAGCAGTTACTCGGGCAGGGTGCCTAATCAGCCCCAGCATTTT. It specifies CASSYSGRVPNQPQHF.

There are a few counts of this clonotype. The chain uses TRBV3-1 and TRBJ1-5; no clear D gene. Germline V gene lookup returns CDR1 LGHDT and CDR2 YNNKEL (reference sequence). The V end was cut by 5 bases, the J end by 4 bases, with 12 bases between. The CDR3 extends over 14 amino acids. The CDR3 reads CASSGPEVNQPQHF. DNA of the CDR3: TGTGCCAGCAGCGGGCCCGAGGTGAATCAGCCCCAGCATTTT.

The CDR3 DNA is TGTGCCAGCAGGACGACAGGGGACTATGGCTACACCTTC. Translated, it gives CASRTTGDYGYTF. This rearrangement joins TRBV6-5 to TRBJ1-2; 8 nucleotides align to TRBD1. Germline CDR1 MNHEY, CDR2 SVGAGI. V was pared by 6 bases and J by 3 bases, with 3 bases of the junction left unmatched. The length of the CDR3 is 13 residues.

The gene calls are TRBV5-1 and TRBJ2-7; D is possibly TRBD1 (6 bases). Germline assignment: CDR1 SGHRS and CDR2 YFSETQ. The germline V and J ends were trimmed by 4 bases and 2 bases, with 13 bases remaining between them. This CDR3 is 14 amino acids long. The CDR3 region is CASSTRTAAYEQYF. CDR3 nucleotides: TGCGCCAGCAGCACCCGGACAGCTGCCTACGAGCAGTACTTC.

The V and J genes are TRBV12-3 or TRBV12-4 and TRBJ2-1; D call uncertain. The V and J ends lost 5 bases and 5 bases respectively, with 10 bases between them. The length of the CDR3 is 13 residues. CDR3 amino acids: CASSLSLNNEQFF. DNA of the CDR3: TGTGCCAGCAGTCTTAGCTTAAACAATGAGCAGTTCTTC.

CDR3 amino acids: CASSSKLQGGGYTF. CDR3 bases: TGTGCCAGCAGCTCGAAGCTTCAGGGAGGCGGCTACACCTTC. The chain combines TRBV7-2 with TRBJ1-2; D is perhaps TRBD1 (5 bases). V dropped 4 bases and J dropped 8 bases, with 17 bases sitting between them. The CDR3 covers 14 residues. Per germline, CDR1 SGHTA and CDR2 FQGNSA.

The rearrangement links TRBV5-8 to TRBJ1-1; the match to TRBD1 covers 7 bases. CDR3 length equals 14 residues. Trimming took 7 bases from V and 3 from J; bases not matched to a gene: 9. The germline CDR1 and CDR2 sequences are SGHTS and YDEGEE. In DNA, the CDR3 is TGTGCCAGCGGATCAGGGGGTTGGGACACTGAAGCTTTCTTT. Its protein is CASGSGGWDTEAFF.

The CDR3 DNA is TGTGCCAGCGCCCCAGAGGGAAACAATGAGCAGTTCTTC. Translated, it gives CASAPEGNNEQFF. V usage is TRBV12-3 or TRBV12-4 and J usage is TRBJ2-1, with a tentative D call TRBD2 (5 bases). The CDR3 extends over 13 amino acids. Between the trimmed V and J ends, which lost 8 bases and 5 bases, there was a span of 13 bases.

The chain couples TRBV28 to TRBJ2-2; 8 bases agree with TRBD1. The J segment lost 6 bases and the V segment lost 6 bases, leaving 12 bases of the junction unmatched. This CDR3 is built from 16 residues. Germline V gene lookup returns CDR1 MDHEN and CDR2 SYDVKM. The CDR3 sequence: CASSYAPGQEAGELFF. Here the CDR3 DNA reads TGTGCCAGCAGCTACGCGCCGGGACAGGAGGCCGGGGAGCTGTTTTTT.

This clonotype was found a few times. V usage is TRBV12-3 or TRBV12-4 and J usage is TRBJ1-1; TRBD1 aligns across 9 bases. The CDR3 is 16 amino acids. V was clipped by 5 bases and J by 1 base; unmatched bases: 8. CDR3 sequence: CASSLRTGVSNTEAFF. Here the CDR3 DNA reads TGTGCCAGCAGTCTCCGGACAGGGGTTTCGAACACTGAAGCTTTCTTT.

This clonotype was picked up one time. J is TRBJ2-1 and V is TRBV10-3, with 12 bases identical to TRBD2. Germline V gene sequence: CDR1 ENHRY, CDR2 SYGVKD. Losses at the gene ends were 5 bases for V and 6 bases for J; bases not matched to a gene: 5. CDR3 size: 15 residues. CDR3: CAISRLAGEGNEQFF. DNA of the CDR3: TGTGCCATCAGTAGACTAGCGGGAGAGGGCAATGAGCAGTTCTTC.

The table lists this clonotype with a few counts. This chain connects TRBV27 to TRBJ2-7, with 8 nucleotides matching TRBD2. V lost 5 bases and J lost 6; bases outside the gene matches: 9. Germline CDR1 MNHEY, CDR2 SMNVEV (reference sequence). The CDR3 extends over 14 amino acids. The CDR3 DNA reads as TGTGCCAGCAGTCCCGGGGGGGCGCGTGGCGAGCAGTACTTC. This translates into CASSPGGARGEQYF.

V gene TRBV6-7 combines with J gene TRBJ2-3; 10 bases map to TRBD2. TRBV6-7 is treated as an ORF (open reading frame) with a function not yet certain. The CDR3 length is 16 residues. V lost 0 bases to trimming and J lost 4 bases; unmatched junction nucleotides: 4. The chain's CDR3 is CASSYSRLAGADTQYF. CDR3 nucleotides: TGTGCCAGCAGTTACTCGAGGCTAGCGGGAGCAGATACGCAGTATTTT.

This rearrangement joins TRBV5-1 to TRBJ2-5; no definite D call. Trimming shortened V by 2 bases and J by 0 bases, and 11 bases separated the two germline ends. The CDR3 runs to 15 residues. The germline CDR1 and CDR2 sequences are SGHRS and YFSETQ. The CDR3 nucleotides are TGCGCCAGCAGCTTCGGCCAGGAGAACCAAGAGACCCAGTACTTC. Its translation is CASSFGQENQETQYF.

The chain uses TRBV12-3 or TRBV12-4 and TRBJ2-3, with a possible D match to TRBD2 (5 bases). The V end was cut by 5 bases, the J end by 5 bases, with 23 bases between. This CDR3 spans 17 amino acids. The CDR3 coding sequence is TGTGCCAGCAGTGTATACGGACGTCCCCGTGAGGGAGATACGCAGTATTTT. Amino acid sequence: CASSVYGRPREGDTQYF.

V usage is TRBV4-3 and J usage is TRBJ2-1, with 7 bases matching TRBD2. CDR3 size: 15 residues. J gave up 0 bases and V 4 bases, and 3 bases lay outside the gene matches. Germline CDR1 is LGHNA and CDR2 is YSLEER. The chain's CDR3 is CASSLQRDSYNEQFF. The DNA of the CDR3 is TGCGCCAGCAGCCTTCAGCGGGACTCCTACAATGAGCAGTTCTTC.

This clonotype came up a few times. The rearrangement links TRBV28 to TRBJ1-1; TRBD1 might be the D (6 bases). Trimming stripped 3 bases from V and 5 bases from J, with 16 bases between. In germline, CDR1 is MDHEN, CDR2 SYDVKM. The CDR3 contains 15 residues. As DNA, the CDR3 is TGTGCCAGCAGTTTTAGGGGGACGGGCGAAACTGAAGCTTTCTTT. The encoded protein is CASSFRGTGETEAFF.

This clonotype came up a few times. The J gene is TRBJ1-1, the V gene TRBV7-9; D unresolved. The CDR3 length is 18 residues. CDR1 is SEHNR, CDR2 FQNEAQ, per germline (reference sequence). V was trimmed by 3 bases and J by 0 bases, leaving 20 bases between them. DNA for the CDR3: TGTGCCAGCAGCTTTTCATGGGGAGTCGGTGTTATGAACACTGAAGCTTTCTTT. This sequence encodes CASSFSWGVGVMNTEAFF.

This clonotype was seen more than once but under ten times. This sequence joins TRBV24-1 and TRBJ2-2; TRBD1 matches at 8 bases. V trimming: 8 bases; J trimming: 3 bases; junction bases outside the gene matches: 1. Germline CDR1 KGHDR, CDR2 SFDVKD. The CDR3 consists of 13 residues. In DNA form, the CDR3 reads TGTGCCACCAAGGACAGGGACACCGGGGAGCTGTTTTTT. It encodes CATKDRDTGELFF.

The chain has TRBV12-3 or TRBV12-4 and TRBJ2-5; TRBD2 agrees at 9 bases. This CDR3 comprises 14 residues. J lost 2 bases, V lost 5 bases, and 3 bases had no gene match. CDR3 nucleotides: TGTGCCAGCAGTCTGACTAGCGGACAAGAGACCCAGTACTTC. Translating gives CASSLTSGQETQYF.

The chain carries TRBV27 and TRBJ1-3; D not certain. Trimming stripped 3 bases from V and 3 bases from J, with 9 bases between. The CDR3 runs 14 residues. CDR1 MNHEY and CDR2 SMNVEV come from the germline V gene (reference sequence). The CDR3 region is CASSFGGNGNTIYF. As DNA, the CDR3 is TGTGCCAGCAGTTTCGGAGGGAATGGAAACACCATATATTTT.

The V call is TRBV3-1, the J call TRBJ2-1; 8 bases are shared with TRBD2. This CDR3 is 15 amino acids long. V lost 4 bases to trimming and J lost 4 bases; unmatched junction nucleotides: 6. Germline V gives CDR1 LGHDT, CDR2 YNNKEL (reference sequence). The CDR3 DNA reads TGTGCCAGCAGCCCCCTAGCGGGTCTATACAATGAGCAGTTCTTC. Protein: CASSPLAGLYNEQFF.